The source of this T cell receptor (beta chain) is a study of T cell changes during pregnancy in multiple sclerosis. The germline V gene encodes CDR1 MDHEN and CDR2 SYDVKM. V was pared by 6 bases and J by 1 base, with 9 bases between. The CDR3 spans 13 residues. The data were produced by immunoSEQ multiplex PCR, yet TCRdb's version contains in-frame clones alone and is incomplete. The data show tens of thousands of clones, with around 92% seen just once and less than 3% held by the top ten. The chain links TRBV28 to TRBJ1-1; D is undetermined. This clonotype was sampled from a female donor in good health, enrolled as a control in a pregnancy study. The sequenced sample was peripheral blood, obtained in the second trimester of pregnancy. CDR3 residues: CASSGSRNTEAFF. The CDR3 nucleotides read TGTGCCAGCAGCGGGTCTCGGAACACTGAAGCTTTCTTT.